The rows below give T cell receptor beta chains drawn from one sample of a study of hypomethylating agent response in myelodysplastic syndrome. The method was immunoSEQ multiplex PCR; TCRdb's version includes in-frame clones alone and lacks a portion of them. This table has around 3,000 clones, roughly 90% appearing once. The sample consisted of bone marrow, taken before or after starting hypomethylating agent treatment for myelodysplastic syndrome (not recorded which). Receptor source: a human donor with myelodysplastic syndrome. Both conserved end residues are part of each CDR3. D genes are given only for firm matches. Clone size, where shown, is once, few, many, or a class for clones that have expanded.

J gene,D gene,V gene,clone size,CDR3 protein,CDR3 DNA
TRBJ1-5,NA,TRBV28,NA,CASSLRLQPHPKPQHF,TGTGCCAGCAGTCTCCGACTTCAGCCACATCCCAAGCCCCAGCATTTT
TRBJ2-2,NA,TRBV27,NA,CASSSAFARDGLFF,TGTGCCAGCAGTTCCGCCTTTGCCCGAGACGGGCTGTTTTTT
TRBJ2-1,NA,TRBV6-5,NA,CASSYLEGPQFF,TGTGCCAGCAGTTACCTCGAGGGACCTCAGTTCTTC
TRBJ1-5,NA,TRBV6-1,NA,CASSESFGQNQPQHF,TGTGCCAGCAGTGAATCTTTCGGACAGAATCAGCCCCAGCATTTT
TRBJ2-3,TRBD1,TRBV6-4,NA,CASSMGQGNTQYF,TGTGCCAGCAGTATGGGACAGGGGAATACGCAGTATTTT
TRBJ1-6,TRBD1,TRBV28,NA,CASSPGQGAPPLHF,TGTGCCAGCAGTCCGGGACAGGGGGCTCCACCCCTCCACTTT
TRBJ2-7,NA,TRBV5-1,NA,CASSLAGQTYEQYF,TGCGCCAGCAGCTTGGCAGGACAGACCTACGAGCAGTACTTC
TRBJ2-3,TRBD1,TRBV7-9,NA,CASSLRDSRTDTQYF,TGTGCCAGCAGCCTCCGGGACAGTCGCACAGATACGCAGTATTTT
TRBJ2-7,NA,TRBV2,NA,CASRAARYEQYF,TGTGCCAGCAGGGCGGCCCGTTACGAGCAGTACTTC
TRBJ2-2,NA,TRBV4-3,NA,CASSQEGLGNTGELFF,TGCGCCAGCAGCCAAGAGGGTCTGGGGAACACCGGGGAGCTGTTTTTT
TRBJ1-2,TRBD1,TRBV6-1,few,CASSSGTGGIGYTF,TGTGCCAGCAGTTCCGGGACAGGGGGCATTGGCTACACCTTC
TRBJ2-7,NA,TRBV5-4,large,CASSYGQSYEQYF,TGTGCCAGCAGCTACGGACAGTCCTACGAGCAGTACTTC
TRBJ2-1,TRBD1,TRBV7-9,once,CASSLEGDRAYNEQFF,TGTGCCAGCAGCTTAGAGGGGGACAGAGCCTACAATGAGCAGTTCTTC
TRBJ2-3,TRBD2,TRBV2,NA,CASKAGSTDTQYF,TGTGCCAGCAAAGCGGGGAGCACAGATACGCAGTATTTT
TRBJ2-1,TRBD2,TRBV5-1,NA,CASSFPTSGDNEQFF,TGCGCCAGCAGCTTCCCGACTAGCGGGGACAATGAGCAGTTCTTC
TRBJ1-5,NA,TRBV11-2,NA,CASSPSSGNGQPQHF,TGTGCCAGCAGTCCATCTTCGGGGAACGGTCAGCCCCAGCATTTT
TRBJ2-7,TRBD1,TRBV7-6,NA,CASSLKQGYEQYF,TGTGCCAGCAGCCTCAAACAGGGGTACGAGCAGTACTTC
TRBJ1-3,NA,TRBV7-6,once,CASSLGGPSGGNTIYF,TGTGCCAGCAGCCTCGGGGGCCCCTCGGGTGGAAACACCATATATTTT
TRBJ2-3,NA,TRBV5-6,NA,CASSLGGGPTDTQYF,TGTGCCAGCAGCTTAGGGGGGGGCCCCACAGATACGCAGTATTTT
TRBJ2-7,TRBD1,TRBV28,NA,CASSTGAEQYF,TGTGCCAGCAGTACAGGGGCCGAGCAGTACTTC
TRBJ1-2,TRBD1,TRBV5-6,NA,CASSPGQGSYGYTF,TGTGCCAGCAGCCCAGGACAGGGATCCTATGGCTACACCTTC
TRBJ2-4,TRBD2,TRBV28,NA,CASSSLAGGSTIANIQYF,TGTGCCAGCAGTTCCCTAGCGGGAGGGTCCACTATCGCAAACATTCAGTACTTC
TRBJ2-3,TRBD2,TRBV6-4,NA,CASSDYFVAGGRNTQYF,TGTGCCAGCAGTGATTATTTCGTTGCGGGAGGGCGTAATACGCAGTATTTT
TRBJ1-1,NA,TRBV19,NA,CASSMQGGTEAFF,TGTGCCAGTAGTATGCAGGGCGGCACTGAAGCTTTCTTT
TRBJ2-7,NA,TRBV11-2,NA,CASSLPGSFSYEQYF,TGTGCCAGCAGCTTACCCGGGTCCTTCTCCTACGAGCAGTACTTC
TRBJ2-1,NA,TRBV7-6,NA,CASSLPPYNEQFF,TGTGCCAGCAGCTTACCCCCTTACAATGAGCAGTTCTTC
TRBJ1-6,NA,TRBV11-2,NA,CASSLGWAGYNSPLHF,TGTGCCAGCAGCTTAGGATGGGCCGGGTATAATTCACCCCTCCACTTT
TRBJ2-1,TRBD2,TRBV30,NA,CAWISGGSYNEQFF,TGTGCCTGGATTAGCGGGGGTAGCTACAATGAGCAGTTCTTC
TRBJ2-7,NA,TRBV7-2,NA,CASSRQTYEQYF,TGTGCCAGCAGCCGCCAGACGTACGAGCAGTACTTC
TRBJ2-1,NA,TRBV25-1,NA,CASSEFGDPRQFF,TGTGCCAGCAGTGAATTTGGCGACCCGCGGCAGTTCTTC
TRBJ1-6,TRBD1,TRBV19,NA,CASSMGTANSPLHF,TGTGCCAGTAGTATGGGGACAGCGAATTCACCCCTCCACTTT
TRBJ2-3,TRBD2,TRBV5-4,NA,CASSDGTSATDTQYF,TGTGCCAGCAGTGACGGGACTAGCGCCACAGATACGCAGTATTTT
TRBJ2-7,NA,TRBV4-3,NA,CASSQMTDGSYEQYF,TGCGCCAGCAGCCAAATGACAGATGGGAGCTACGAGCAGTACTTC
TRBJ2-3,NA,TRBV12-5,NA,CASGDGAKTDTQYF,TGTGCTAGTGGGGACGGGGCGAAGACAGATACGCAGTATTTT
TRBJ1-5,NA,TRBV19,NA,CASSPGLSQPQHF,TGTGCCAGTAGTCCCGGACTCTCTCAGCCCCAGCATTTT
TRBJ2-7,TRBD1,TRBV4-1,NA,CASSPTGGSSYEQYF,TGCGCCAGCAGCCCTACAGGGGGGAGCTCCTACGAGCAGTACTTC
TRBJ1-4,NA,TRBV11-2,NA,CASSLEGSINEKLFF,TGTGCCAGCAGCTTAGAGGGCAGCATTAATGAAAAACTGTTTTTT
TRBJ2-3,TRBD2,TRBV7-2,NA,CASSFTSGRIDTQYF,TGTGCCAGCAGCTTTACTAGCGGGAGAATAGATACGCAGTATTTT
TRBJ2-7,TRBD1,TRBV29-1,NA,CSVGTGGYEQYF,TGCAGCGTGGGGACAGGGGGCTACGAGCAGTACTTC
TRBJ2-7,NA,TRBV6-1,NA,CASSVWQNSYEQYF,TGTGCCAGCAGTGTGTGGCAGAACTCCTACGAGCAGTACTTC
TRBJ1-2,NA,TRBV5-1,NA,CASSSEQGSGYTF,TGCGCCAGCAGCTCGGAACAGGGATCTGGCTACACCTTC
TRBJ1-4,NA,TRBV15,NA,CATSRELAGVATNEKLFF,TGTGCCACCAGCAGAGAATTGGCAGGGGTTGCAACTAATGAAAAACTGTTTTTT
TRBJ2-2,NA,TRBV7-2,NA,CASSLTGAGELFF,TGTGCCAGCAGCCTAACTGGGGCCGGGGAGCTGTTTTTT
TRBJ2-2,NA,TRBV23-1,NA,CASSQSGRMGTGELFF,TGCGCCAGCAGTCAATCGGGGCGTATGGGCACCGGGGAGCTGTTTTTT
TRBJ1-2,NA,TRBV19,NA,CASSNSHYGYTF,TGTGCCAGTAGTAACTCTCACTATGGCTACACCTTC
TRBJ2-7,NA,TRBV5-4,NA,CASSLGQGSYEQYF,TGTGCCAGCAGCTTGGGGCAGGGCTCCTACGAGCAGTACTTC
TRBJ2-3,NA,TRBV19,NA,CATKWGVSSTDTQYF,TGTGCCACCAAGTGGGGGGTCTCTAGCACAGATACGCAGTATTTT
TRBJ2-7,TRBD2,TRBV27,NA,CASSRTSGRDYEQYF,TGTGCCAGCAGCCGGACTAGCGGGAGGGACTACGAGCAGTACTTC
TRBJ2-5,NA,TRBV29-1,NA,CSVLATNQETQYF,TGCAGCGTCCTAGCGACGAACCAAGAGACCCAGTACTTC
TRBJ2-7,TRBD2,TRBV6-5,NA,CASSYRTSGREYEQYF,TGTGCCAGCAGTTACCGCACTAGCGGGAGGGAGTACGAGCAGTACTTC
TRBJ1-5,TRBD1,TRBV10-3,NA,CAISPGQGRQPQHF,TGTGCCATCAGCCCAGGACAGGGGCGGCAGCCCCAGCATTTT
TRBJ2-3,NA,TRBV30,NA,CAWTGRRLTDTQYF,TGTGCCTGGACGGGTAGGAGGTTAACAGATACGCAGTATTTT
TRBJ2-3,NA,TRBV20-1,NA,CSASLGDTQYF,TGCAGTGCTAGCTTGGGGGATACGCAGTATTTT
TRBJ2-5,NA,TRBV7-2,NA,CASSSFPRSGRAYETQYF,TGTGCCAGCAGCTCCTTCCCTCGCTCGGGCAGGGCGTACGAGACCCAGTACTTC
TRBJ2-7,NA,TRBV6-1,NA,CASSEGVSTSYEQYF,TGTGCCAGCAGTGAAGGGGTCAGTACTTCCTACGAGCAGTACTTC
TRBJ2-3,NA,TRBV2,NA,CASSDEGDVTDTQYF,TGTGCCAGCAGTGATGAGGGAGACGTAACAGATACGCAGTATTTT
TRBJ1-6,TRBD1,TRBV2,few,CASTRGGESPLHF,TGTGCCAGCACCAGGGGGGGGGAGTCACCCCTCCACTTT
TRBJ1-5,NA,TRBV19,NA,CASTPRWGAVNQPQHF,TGTGCCAGTACCCCCCGCTGGGGGGCGGTTAATCAGCCCCAGCATTTT
TRBJ2-7,NA,TRBV16,NA,CASMQDAGGSYEQYF,TGTGCCAGCATGCAGGACGCTGGCGGCTCCTACGAGCAGTACTTC
TRBJ1-2,TRBD1,TRBV6-5,once,CASRTGERGYTF,TGTGCCAGCAGGACAGGGGAGAGGGGCTACACCTTC